This T cell receptor beta chain was obtained from a study of blood T cells in healthy people across ages. Study observations and caveats: Higher diversity, along with more naive CD4+ cells, distinguished long-lived donors from aged donors.

Details on this clonotype: Its antigen is not identified.

The second PCR ran about 6 to 12 cycles with a sample-barcoded 5' primer and J-beta primers. Each CDR3 protein is one row after TCRdb ran MiXCR on the 5' RACE reads. The sample includes nearly 1 million distinct CDR3 sequences, roughly half of them seen just once. There are 15 residues in the CDR3. Material: blood. This receptor was identified in a woman aged 60-70 years in good health. This chain connects TRBV12-3 or TRBV12-4 to TRBJ2-5, with TRBD1 matching over 11 bases. The J call is uncertain, as TRBJ2-7 better fits the DNA end. The CDR3: CASRSGTGGLNEQYF. The CDR3 coding sequence is TGTGCCAGCAGATCCGGGACAGGGGGACTGAACGAGCAGTACTTC.